These T cell receptor beta chains were read from a single sample in a study of shared clonotypes between healthy human individuals. The assay was immunoSEQ multiplex PCR, and TCRdb's table has in-frame clones only and misses some. Of 2,100,000 or so clones listed, almost 96% are singletons. The sample consisted of naive CD4+ T cells sorted from blood. These receptors were taken from a man aged 18 to 35 in good health. Both conserved end residues are part of each CDR3. Each record gives: V gene, J gene, CDR3 protein.

v_gene: TRBV28; j_gene: TRBJ1-5; CDR3aa: CASSNRSRGNQPQHF
v_gene: TRBV19; j_gene: TRBJ1-1; CDR3aa: CASSVGTGGNTEAFF
v_gene: TRBV6-1; j_gene: TRBJ2-7; CDR3aa: CASSVSSAPSYEQYF
v_gene: TRBV10-3; j_gene: TRBJ2-3; CDR3aa: CAISEMGGRGADTQYF
v_gene: TRBV2; j_gene: TRBJ1-4; CDR3aa: CASSAPTGMREKLFF
v_gene: TRBV9; j_gene: TRBJ1-6; CDR3aa: CASTSGDRYNSPLHF
v_gene: TRBV6-5; j_gene: TRBJ1-2; CDR3aa: CASSYLQNYGYTF
v_gene: TRBV30; j_gene: TRBJ2-1; CDR3aa: CAWSEVYNEQFF
v_gene: TRBV2; j_gene: TRBJ2-7; CDR3aa: CASSGTGTGGYEQYF
v_gene: TRBV30; j_gene: TRBJ1-1; CDR3aa: CAWSYRGTEAFF
v_gene: TRBV5-4; j_gene: TRBJ2-3; CDR3aa: CASSPRAGERNTQYF
v_gene: TRBV7-8; j_gene: TRBJ1-5; CDR3aa: CASSPRTGGDQPQHF
v_gene: TRBV30; j_gene: TRBJ2-4; CDR3aa: CAWVPSKNIQYF
v_gene: TRBV7-2; j_gene: TRBJ2-7; CDR3aa: CASSPPQGTYEQYF
v_gene: TRBV2; j_gene: TRBJ2-5; CDR3aa: CASSGTGTSGETQYF
v_gene: TRBV19; j_gene: TRBJ2-3; CDR3aa: CASSIFPQADTQYF
v_gene: TRBV5-4; j_gene: TRBJ2-1; CDR3aa: CASSWGTSGNPVGNEQFF
v_gene: TRBV7-9; j_gene: TRBJ2-1; CDR3aa: CASSPGTSAYNEQFF
v_gene: TRBV7-8; j_gene: TRBJ1-2; CDR3aa: CASSLGGSGTDYGYTF
v_gene: TRBV6-5; j_gene: TRBJ2-2; CDR3aa: CASRQTSGELFF
v_gene: TRBV9; j_gene: TRBJ1-2; CDR3aa: CASSVEQIPYGYTF
v_gene: TRBV5-1; j_gene: TRBJ2-5; CDR3aa: CASSLSGGASETQYF
v_gene: TRBV6-6; j_gene: TRBJ2-3; CDR3aa: CASPIARYTDTQYF
v_gene: TRBV28; j_gene: TRBJ1-5; CDR3aa: CASRGDAWTGTNQPQHF
v_gene: TRBV7-8; j_gene: TRBJ2-2; CDR3aa: CASSKTAGYTGELFF
v_gene: TRBV11-2; j_gene: TRBJ1-1; CDR3aa: CASSFGQGSTEAFF
v_gene: TRBV2; j_gene: TRBJ2-5; CDR3aa: CASSEFREGQYF
v_gene: TRBV5-6; j_gene: TRBJ2-5; CDR3aa: CASSSTTTGRETQYF
v_gene: TRBV30; j_gene: TRBJ1-1; CDR3aa: CAWTGQGITEAFF
v_gene: TRBV21-1; j_gene: TRBJ1-1; CDR3aa: CASSTNRWNTEAFF
v_gene: TRBV7-9; j_gene: TRBJ1-4; CDR3aa: CASSLALGRDNEKLFF
v_gene: TRBV2; j_gene: TRBJ1-4; CDR3aa: CASRIGQTTNEKLFF
v_gene: TRBV18; j_gene: TRBJ2-7; CDR3aa: CASSPPSGRVLEQYF
v_gene: TRBV7-4; j_gene: TRBJ2-3; CDR3aa: CASSLDGGKTDTQYF
v_gene: TRBV19; j_gene: TRBJ1-1; CDR3aa: CASSEQGGNTEAFF
v_gene: TRBV6-4; j_gene: TRBJ2-7; CDR3aa: CASSEQAGAGEQYF
v_gene: TRBV18; j_gene: TRBJ2-7; CDR3aa: CASSPPSIGADEQYF
v_gene: TRBV30; j_gene: TRBJ2-2; CDR3aa: CAWSGSGIRLAGETGELFF
v_gene: TRBV6-5; j_gene: TRBJ2-7; CDR3aa: CASRYGQAAYEQYF
v_gene: TRBV7-2; j_gene: TRBJ2-7; CDR3aa: CASSYPGTSASKQYF
v_gene: TRBV11-2; j_gene: TRBJ2-7; CDR3aa: CASSLAVAAESYEQYF
v_gene: TRBV5-1; j_gene: TRBJ2-7; CDR3aa: CASSVTGTGGYEQYF
v_gene: TRBV5-1; j_gene: TRBJ2-1; CDR3aa: CASSLAAGTAPSSYNEQFF
v_gene: TRBV6-5; j_gene: TRBJ1-6; CDR3aa: CASSDEGNSPLHF
v_gene: TRBV5-1; j_gene: TRBJ1-2; CDR3aa: CASSSGLPGDGYTF
v_gene: TRBV14; j_gene: TRBJ1-2; CDR3aa: CASSPLRIPTGYDGYTF
v_gene: TRBV7-2; j_gene: TRBJ2-7; CDR3aa: CASLPQGGRYEQYF
v_gene: TRBV28; j_gene: TRBJ2-7; CDR3aa: CASSLFRDRDEQYF
v_gene: TRBV11-1; j_gene: TRBJ2-1; CDR3aa: CASSLVGRTYNEQFF
v_gene: TRBV7-9; j_gene: TRBJ2-1; CDR3aa: CASSFGTSGNLYNEQFF
v_gene: TRBV5-1; j_gene: TRBJ2-3; CDR3aa: CASSLELAEPTDTQYF
v_gene: TRBV12-5; j_gene: TRBJ1-1; CDR3aa: CASGSGTDAAEAFF
v_gene: TRBV5-1; j_gene: TRBJ2-1; CDR3aa: CASSLAQTYNEQFF
v_gene: TRBV11-3; j_gene: TRBJ2-7; CDR3aa: CASSLDLGEQYF
v_gene: TRBV5-4; j_gene: TRBJ2-2; CDR3aa: CASSTGSSLPGELFF
v_gene: TRBV7-6; j_gene: TRBJ2-2; CDR3aa: CASSVAGTVGRELFF
v_gene: TRBV6-5; j_gene: TRBJ2-7; CDR3aa: CASSYGSGIPYEQYF
v_gene: TRBV27; j_gene: TRBJ2-7; CDR3aa: CASSPNPLSEQYF
v_gene: TRBV4-3; j_gene: TRBJ2-5; CDR3aa: CASKPQRGIEETQYF
v_gene: TRBV5-6; j_gene: TRBJ1-5; CDR3aa: CASSSYLGNQPQHF